This TCR beta chain was found in a study of OX40 agonist ivuxolimab in advanced cancers. Whole-study results and caveats: The study found that CD8+ T cells averaged more expanded clones than CD4+.

Sequenced by immunoSEQ multiplex PCR; TCRdb stores in-frame clones only, minus some. Counted here are roughly 23,000 clones, 83% occurring once; the ten biggest clones make up roughly 20%. Germline trimming cut 4 bases from V and 1 base from J; bases unmatched to any gene: 5. CDR3 length equals 15 residues. The V gene's germline CDR1 is MNHNS and CDR2 SASEGT. Only a few counts were recorded for this clone. No antigen is known for it. Patients were excluded for autoimmune disease history or systemic immunosuppression. The TCR comes from an adult with an advanced solid tumor such as melanoma, head and neck, liver or kidney cancer. The chain uses TRBV6-1 and TRBJ2-3, with 7 bases that match TRBD2. Sample: CD4+ or CD8+ T cells sorted from blood, taken in a trial of the OX40 agonist ivuxolimab. CDR3 loop: CASSVASGGTDTQYF. CDR3 coding DNA: TGTGCCAGCAGTGTGGCTAGCGGAGGCACAGATACGCAGTATTTT.